What follows are 13 T cell receptor beta chains derived from one specimen sequenced in a study of CD8+CD57+ T cells in acquired aplastic anemia. Both TCR beta VDJ combination and CDR3 sequence profiling were carried out. Genomic DNA was the template for this profiling. From the reads, TCRdb called clonotypes with MiXCR, one entry per CDR3 protein. The sample lists 110,000 or so distinct CDR3 sequences; around 49% were seen once. Sample: sorted CD4+, CD8+, or CD8+CD57+ T cells (not recorded which) from PBMCs. All receptors come from a human donor in good health, serving as a control.

The rearrangement uses TRBV24-1 and TRBJ2-3; 9 bases are shared with TRBD1. After removal of 9 bases from V and 5 bases from J, the junction contained 11 bases not matched to a gene. Germline assignment: CDR1 KGHDR and CDR2 SFDVKD. There are 15 residues in the CDR3. The CDR3 loop is CATSQGQGLLDTQYF. The CDR3 DNA sequence: TGTGCCACCTCCCAGGGACAGGGTTTGTTAGATACGCAGTATTTT.

This clonotype was counted only a few times. This could be a read error, since a much larger clone is one nucleotide away. The rearrangement joins TRBV20-1 to TRBJ2-1; 10 nucleotides line up with TRBD2. CDR1 and CDR2 from the germline V gene are DFQATT and SNEGSKA (reference sequence). The CDR3 is made up of 15 amino acids. J lost 9 bases, V lost 5 bases, and 13 bases had no gene match. The CDR3 DNA is TGCAGTGCTTCCCCAAGCGGGGGGGCGTGGAGTGAGCAGTTCTTC. It codes for CSASPSGGAWSEQFF.

This chain joins TRBV19 and TRBJ2-2; possible D gene TRBD1, 5 bases. Germline values: CDR1 LNHDA, CDR2 SQIVND (reference sequence). The ends were cut back, 4 bases at V and 0 bases at J, with 6 bases in the middle. The length of the CDR3 is 14 residues. The CDR3 sequence: CASSKGTNTGELFF. The CDR3 DNA reads as TGTGCCAGTAGTAAGGGGACGAACACCGGGGAGCTGTTTTTT.

The chain joins TRBV2 to TRBJ2-2, with 9 nucleotides matching TRBD1. CDR3 length equals 13 residues. Trimming took 8 bases from V and 3 from J; bases not matched to a gene: 1. Per the germline V gene, CDR1 is SNHLY and CDR2 is FYNNEI. In DNA, the CDR3 is TGTGCCAGCTGGGACAGGGACACCGGGGAGCTGTTTTTT. As protein: CASWDRDTGELFF. Full variable domain (remainder filled in from reference TRBV2 and TRBJ2-2): EPEVTQTPSHQVTQMGQEVILRCVPISNHLYFYWYRQILGQKVEFLVSFYNNEISEKSEIFDDQFSVERPDGSNFTLKIRSTKLEDSAMYFCASWDRDTGELFFGEGSRLTVL.

This clonotype occurred a few times. This rearrangement joins TRBV29-1 to TRBJ1-3, with D unresolved. This CDR3 spans 11 amino acids. Germline V gene lookup returns CDR1 SQVTM and CDR2 ANQGSEA. With 4 bases removed from V and 0 bases from J, the gap between germline ends came to 1 base. The CDR3 DNA follows: TGCAGCGTTGTCTCTGGAAACACCATATATTTT. Amino acids: CSVVSGNTIYF. The full variable domain, in which reference TRBV29-1 and TRBJ1-3 provide the parts outside the CDR3, is SAVISQKPSRDICQRGTSLTIQCQVDSQVTMMFWYRQQPGQSLTLIATANQGSEATYESGFVIDKFPISRPNLTFSTLTVSNMSPEDSSIYLCSVVSGNTIYFGEGSWLTVV.

The chain couples TRBV10-2 to TRBJ2-5; TRBD2 might be the D (5 bases). V gave up 5 bases and J gave up 0 bases, with 10 bases separating them. Germline V CDR1 and CDR2: WSHSY, SAAADI. This CDR3 spans 14 amino acids. The CDR3 coding sequence is TGCGCCAGCAGTAACGGGGTCGACCAAGAGACCCAGTACTTC. It yields the protein CASSNGVDQETQYF.

The J gene is TRBJ2-1, the V gene TRBV29-1; TRBD2 matches at 10 bases. The ends lost 6 bases at V and 3 bases at J; junction bases unmatched: 5. CDR3 length: 14 amino acids. Germline V CDR1 and CDR2: SQVTM, ANQGSEA. CDR3 bases: TGCAGCGTGATACTAGCGGGGCACTACAATGAGCAGTTCTTC. It specifies CSVILAGHYNEQFF.

The chain uses TRBV25-1 and TRBJ1-2; 7 bases match TRBD1. The length of the CDR3 is 13 residues. Germline V gene sequence: CDR1 MGHDK, CDR2 SYGVNS. V trimming: 5 bases; J trimming: 9 bases; junction bases outside the gene matches: 9. The CDR3 sequence: CASSTAGTASYTF. The DNA for the CDR3 is TGTGCCAGCAGTACAGCCGGGACAGCAAGCTACACCTTC.

The chain recombines TRBV6-1 with TRBJ2-1; tentative D call: TRBD1 (5 bases). Trimming removed 6 bases from V and 10 bases from J, with 16 bases in between. Germline V gene lookup returns CDR1 MNHNS and CDR2 SASEGT. The CDR3 spans 13 residues. The CDR3: CASSEVGRREQFF. The CDR3 bases are TGTGCCAGCAGCGAGGTGGGGCGCCGGGAGCAGTTCTTC.

This sequence joins TRBV2 and TRBJ2-1, with 11 positions matching TRBD2. The germline V gene encodes CDR1 SNHLY and CDR2 FYNNEI. The length of the CDR3 is 15 residues. J gave up 7 bases and V 3 bases, and 5 bases lay outside the gene matches. This chain's CDR3 is CASSDLAGGSNEQFF. The CDR3 DNA is TGTGCCAGCAGTGATTTAGCGGGGGGGTCGAATGAGCAGTTCTTC.

This clonotype was seen ten or more times. The chain couples TRBV10-3 to TRBJ2-3; TRBD1 aligns across 8 bases. Trimming at V came to 10 bases and at J to 1 base, leaving 10 bases not matched to a gene. Germline values: CDR1 ENHRY, CDR2 SYGVKD. The CDR3 extends over 15 amino acids. CDR3: CANIRGTGRTDTQYF. DNA for the CDR3: TGTGCCAACATTCGCGGGACAGGACGCACAGATACGCAGTATTTT.

V usage is TRBV25-1 and J usage is TRBJ2-5; D uncertain. V was pared by 5 bases and J by 4 bases, with 14 bases between. Germline values: CDR1 MGHDK, CDR2 SYGVNS. The CDR3 runs to 14 residues. The CDR3 loop reads CASSPGPTGETQYF. CDR3 nucleotide sequence: TGTGCCAGCAGTCCTGGGCCCACCGGAGAGACCCAGTACTTC.

The CDR3 loop is CASSSRGEQFF. DNA for the CDR3: TGTGCCAGCAGCTCTAGAGGTGAGCAGTTCTTC. The rearrangement links TRBV7-2 to TRBJ2-1; D not resolved. CDR3 length: 11 residues. V was pared by 4 bases and J by 9 bases, with 7 bases between. Germline lookup yields CDR1 SGHTA and CDR2 FQGNSA.